This T cell receptor (beta chain) was recorded in a study of tumor and adjacent non-tumor tissue in lung cancer. About the research overall: The patients, approximately 9 men and about 5 women, were roughly 30 to 76 with stage I to III disease.

This sample's RNA came from whole unsorted tissue. Chemotherapy-naive patients with new lung cancer underwent thoracic surgery in China, August–November 2014. The CDR3 length is 17 residues. CDR1 is MGHRA, CDR2 YSYEKL, per germline. Regarding the study as a whole: Tumor repertoires had a smaller top 100 clone share than normal lung.

Comments on this clonotype: Its target is unknown. The junction shows a germline mismatch at one end, possibly a read error.

TCRbeta libraries were built with three rounds of nested PCR, modified from ARM-PCR. TCRdb reprocessed the multiplex PCR reads via MiXCR and lists one record per CDR3 protein. Of 75,000 to 80,000 distinct CDR3 sequences detected, roughly 76% appear once; the ten largest clones hold about an eighth. Sample: lung tumor tissue. The source of this sequence is a woman in her fifties or sixties with non-small cell lung cancer. V usage is TRBV4-1 and J usage is TRBJ2-4, with TRBD2 matching 7 bases. CDR3 coding DNA: TGCGCCAGCAGCCCTGATAGTGGACGACTAGCCAAAAACATTCAGCACTTC. It specifies CASSPDSGRLAKNIQHF.